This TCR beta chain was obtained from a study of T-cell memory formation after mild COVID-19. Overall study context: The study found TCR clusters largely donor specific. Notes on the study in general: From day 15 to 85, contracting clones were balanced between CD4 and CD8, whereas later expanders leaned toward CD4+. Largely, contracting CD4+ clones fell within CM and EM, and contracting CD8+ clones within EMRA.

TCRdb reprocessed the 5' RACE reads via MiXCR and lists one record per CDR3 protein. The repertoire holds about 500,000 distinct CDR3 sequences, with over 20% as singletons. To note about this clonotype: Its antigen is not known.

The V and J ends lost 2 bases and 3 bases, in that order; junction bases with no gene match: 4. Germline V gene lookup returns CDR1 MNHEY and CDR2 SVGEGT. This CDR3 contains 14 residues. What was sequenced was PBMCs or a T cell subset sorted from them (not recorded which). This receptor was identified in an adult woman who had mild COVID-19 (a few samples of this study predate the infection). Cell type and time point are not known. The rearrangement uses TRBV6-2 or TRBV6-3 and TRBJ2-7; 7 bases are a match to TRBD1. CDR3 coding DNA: TGTGCCAGCAGTTACGGACAGGCGGGCTACGAGCAGTACTTC. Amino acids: CASSYGQAGYEQYF.